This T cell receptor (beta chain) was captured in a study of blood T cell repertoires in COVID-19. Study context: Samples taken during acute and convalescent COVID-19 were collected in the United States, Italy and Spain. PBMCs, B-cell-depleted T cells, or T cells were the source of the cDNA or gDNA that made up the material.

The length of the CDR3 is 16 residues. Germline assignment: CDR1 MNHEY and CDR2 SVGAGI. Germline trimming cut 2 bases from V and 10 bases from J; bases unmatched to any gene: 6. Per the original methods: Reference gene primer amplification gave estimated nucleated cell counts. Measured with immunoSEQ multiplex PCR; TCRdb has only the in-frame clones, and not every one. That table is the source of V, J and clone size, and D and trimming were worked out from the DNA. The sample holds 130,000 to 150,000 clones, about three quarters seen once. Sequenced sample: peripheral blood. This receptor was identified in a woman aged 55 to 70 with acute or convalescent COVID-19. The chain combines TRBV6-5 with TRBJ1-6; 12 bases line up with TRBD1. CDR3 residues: CASSYLSGTGGSPLHF. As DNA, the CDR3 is TGTGCCAGCAGTTACCTCTCCGGGACAGGGGGCTCACCCCTCCACTTT.